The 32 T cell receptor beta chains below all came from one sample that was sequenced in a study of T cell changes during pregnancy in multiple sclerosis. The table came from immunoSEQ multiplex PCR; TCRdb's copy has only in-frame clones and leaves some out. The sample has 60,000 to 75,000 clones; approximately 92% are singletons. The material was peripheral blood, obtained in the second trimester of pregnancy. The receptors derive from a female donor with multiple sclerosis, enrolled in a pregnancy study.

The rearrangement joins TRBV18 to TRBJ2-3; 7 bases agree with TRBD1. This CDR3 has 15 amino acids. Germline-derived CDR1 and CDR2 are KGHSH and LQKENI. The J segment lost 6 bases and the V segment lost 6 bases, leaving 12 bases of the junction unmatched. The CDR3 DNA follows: TGTGCCAGCTCGCAACAAGGGGGCGGTATTGATACGCAGTATTTT. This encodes CASSQQGGGIDTQYF.

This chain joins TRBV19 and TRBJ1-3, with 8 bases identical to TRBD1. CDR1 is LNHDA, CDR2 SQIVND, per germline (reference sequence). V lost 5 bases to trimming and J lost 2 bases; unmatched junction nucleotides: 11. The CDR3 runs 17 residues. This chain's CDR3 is CASSDIGSRGPGNTIYF. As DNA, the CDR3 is TGTGCCAGTAGTGACATAGGGTCCAGGGGGCCTGGAAACACCATATATTTT.

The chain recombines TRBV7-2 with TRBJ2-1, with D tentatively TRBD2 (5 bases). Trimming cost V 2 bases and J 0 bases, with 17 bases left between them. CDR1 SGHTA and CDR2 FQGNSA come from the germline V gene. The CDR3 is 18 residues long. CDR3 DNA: TGTGCCAGCAGCTTAAGGACCTACGGACTGAGCTCCTACAATGAGCAGTTCTTC. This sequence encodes CASSLRTYGLSSYNEQFF.

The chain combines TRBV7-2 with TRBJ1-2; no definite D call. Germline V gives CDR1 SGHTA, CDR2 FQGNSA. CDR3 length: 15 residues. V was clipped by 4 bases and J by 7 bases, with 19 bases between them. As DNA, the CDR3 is TGTGCCAGCAGCTCCTCGGCGGCCTTCCCCCGTGGCTACACCTTC. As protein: CASSSSAAFPRGYTF.

The DNA of the CDR3 is TGTGCCAGCAGCCCTCAAGAGACCCAGTACTTC. Translation gives CASSPQETQYF. The rearrangement links TRBV11-2 to TRBJ2-5, with no clear D. Germline CDR1 SGHAT, CDR2 FQNNGV. CDR3 size: 11 residues. V was cut by 5 bases and J by 2 bases, with 3 bases left in between.

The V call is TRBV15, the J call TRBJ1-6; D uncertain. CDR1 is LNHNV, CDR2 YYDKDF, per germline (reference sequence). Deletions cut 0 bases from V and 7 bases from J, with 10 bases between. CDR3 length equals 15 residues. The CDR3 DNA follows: TGTGCCACCAGCAGAGATCGGGGATACAATTCACCCCTCCACTTT. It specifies CATSRDRGYNSPLHF.

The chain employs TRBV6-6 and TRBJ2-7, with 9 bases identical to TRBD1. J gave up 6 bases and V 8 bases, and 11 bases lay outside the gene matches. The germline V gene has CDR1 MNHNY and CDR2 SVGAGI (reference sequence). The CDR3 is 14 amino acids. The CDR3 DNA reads TGTGCCAGCGTTGCCCCCGGGACAGGGTTCGAGCAGTACTTC. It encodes CASVAPGTGFEQYF.

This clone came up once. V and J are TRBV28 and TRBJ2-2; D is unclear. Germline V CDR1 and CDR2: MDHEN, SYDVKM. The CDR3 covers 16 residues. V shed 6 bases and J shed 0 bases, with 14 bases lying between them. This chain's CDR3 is CASRAMRSSNTGELFF. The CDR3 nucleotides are TGTGCCAGCAGGGCCATGAGGAGCTCGAACACCGGGGAGCTGTTTTTT.

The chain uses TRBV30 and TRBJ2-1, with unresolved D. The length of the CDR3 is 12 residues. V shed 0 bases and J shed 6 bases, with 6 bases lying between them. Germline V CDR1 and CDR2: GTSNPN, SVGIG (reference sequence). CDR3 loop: CAWSVRANEQFF. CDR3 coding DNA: TGTGCCTGGAGTGTACGAGCCAATGAGCAGTTCTTC. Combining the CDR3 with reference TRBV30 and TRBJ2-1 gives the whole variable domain SQTIHQWPATLVQPVGSPLSLECTVEGTSNPNLYWYRQAAGRGLQLLFYSVGIGQISSEVPQNLSASRPQDRQFILSSKKLLLSDSGFYLCAWSVRANEQFFGPGTRLTVL.

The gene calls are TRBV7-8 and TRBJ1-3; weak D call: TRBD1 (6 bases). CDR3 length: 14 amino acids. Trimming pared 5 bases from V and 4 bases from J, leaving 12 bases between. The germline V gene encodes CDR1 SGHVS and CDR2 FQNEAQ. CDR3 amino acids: CASSPSGVGNTIYF. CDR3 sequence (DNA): TGTGCCAGCAGCCCGTCAGGGGTCGGAAACACCATATATTTT.

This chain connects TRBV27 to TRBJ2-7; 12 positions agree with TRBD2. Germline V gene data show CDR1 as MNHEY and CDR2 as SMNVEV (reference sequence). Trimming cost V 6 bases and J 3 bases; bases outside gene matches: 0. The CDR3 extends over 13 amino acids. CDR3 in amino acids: CASRGLAGYEQYF. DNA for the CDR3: TGTGCCAGCAGGGGACTAGCGGGCTACGAGCAGTACTTC.

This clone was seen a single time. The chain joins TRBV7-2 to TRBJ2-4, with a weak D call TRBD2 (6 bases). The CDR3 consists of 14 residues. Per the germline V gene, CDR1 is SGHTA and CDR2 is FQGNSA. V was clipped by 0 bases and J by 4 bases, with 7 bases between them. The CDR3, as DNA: TGTGCCAGCAGCTTAGCGGGGGGTAAAAACATTCAGTACTTC. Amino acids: CASSLAGGKNIQYF.

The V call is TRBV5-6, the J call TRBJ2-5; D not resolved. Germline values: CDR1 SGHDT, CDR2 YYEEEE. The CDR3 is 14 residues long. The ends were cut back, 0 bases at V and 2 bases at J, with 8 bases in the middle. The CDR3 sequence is CASSLGLEQETQYF. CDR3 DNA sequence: TGTGCCAGCAGCTTGGGCTTAGAGCAAGAGACCCAGTACTTC.

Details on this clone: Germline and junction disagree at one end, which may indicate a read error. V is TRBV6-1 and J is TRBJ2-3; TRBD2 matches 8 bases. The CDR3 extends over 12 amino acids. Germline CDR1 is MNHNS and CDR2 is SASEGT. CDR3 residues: CASSETGGGKNF. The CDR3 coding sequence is TGTGCCAGCAGTGAAACCGGGGGGGGCAAGAATTTT.

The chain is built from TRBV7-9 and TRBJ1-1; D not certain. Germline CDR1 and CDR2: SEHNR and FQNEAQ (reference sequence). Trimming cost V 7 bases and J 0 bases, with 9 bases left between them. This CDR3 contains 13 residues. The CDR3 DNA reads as TGTGCCAGCAACCAACACCTGAACACTGAAGCTTTCTTT. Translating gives CASNQHLNTEAFF.

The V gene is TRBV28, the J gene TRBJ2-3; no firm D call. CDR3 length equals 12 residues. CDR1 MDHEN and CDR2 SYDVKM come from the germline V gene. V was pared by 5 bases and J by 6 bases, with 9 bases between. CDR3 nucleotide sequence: TGTGCCAGCAGTCTCGAGTCTGATACGCAGTATTTT. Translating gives CASSLESDTQYF.

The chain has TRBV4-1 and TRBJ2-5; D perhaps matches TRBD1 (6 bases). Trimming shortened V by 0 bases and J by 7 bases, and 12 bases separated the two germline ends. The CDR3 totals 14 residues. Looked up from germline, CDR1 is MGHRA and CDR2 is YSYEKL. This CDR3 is CASSQELQGGTQYF. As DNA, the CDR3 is TGCGCCAGCAGCCAAGAATTACAGGGCGGGACCCAGTACTTC.

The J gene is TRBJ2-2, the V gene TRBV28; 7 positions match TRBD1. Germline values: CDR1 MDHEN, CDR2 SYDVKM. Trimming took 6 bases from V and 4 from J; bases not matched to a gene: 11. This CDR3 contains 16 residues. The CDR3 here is CASRKGGLAATGELFF. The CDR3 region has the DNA TGTGCCAGCAGAAAAGGGGGCCTAGCAGCCACCGGGGAGCTGTTTTTT.

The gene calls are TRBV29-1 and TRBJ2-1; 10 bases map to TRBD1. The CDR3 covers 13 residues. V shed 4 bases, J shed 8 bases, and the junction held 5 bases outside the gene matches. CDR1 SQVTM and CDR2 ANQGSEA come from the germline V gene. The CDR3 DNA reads TGCAGCGTTGGGTTGGGACAGGGGTATGAGCAGTTCTTC. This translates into CSVGLGQGYEQFF.

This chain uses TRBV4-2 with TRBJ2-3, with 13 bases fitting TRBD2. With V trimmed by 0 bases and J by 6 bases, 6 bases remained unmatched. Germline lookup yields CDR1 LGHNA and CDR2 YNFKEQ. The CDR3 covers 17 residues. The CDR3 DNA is TGTGCCAGCAGCCAAGAAGGACTAGCGGGGGTTTCGGATACGCAGTATTTT. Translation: CASSQEGLAGVSDTQYF.

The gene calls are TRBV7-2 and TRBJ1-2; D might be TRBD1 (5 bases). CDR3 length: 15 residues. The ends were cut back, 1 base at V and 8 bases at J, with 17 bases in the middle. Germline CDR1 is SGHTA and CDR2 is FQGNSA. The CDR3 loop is CASSLGGVGRRGYTF. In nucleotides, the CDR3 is TGTGCCAGCAGCTTAGGGGGGGTGGGGCGTAGGGGCTACACCTTC.

CDR3 sequence: CASSLGIPTNQETQYF. CDR3 bases: TGTGCCAGCAGCTTGGGTATCCCTACCAACCAAGAGACCCAGTACTTC. The gene calls are TRBV5-8 and TRBJ2-5; D gene unclear. This CDR3 region has 16 residues. Germline V gene sequence: CDR1 SGHTS, CDR2 YDEGEE. Trimming left V 0 bases short and J 0 bases short, with 12 bases between.

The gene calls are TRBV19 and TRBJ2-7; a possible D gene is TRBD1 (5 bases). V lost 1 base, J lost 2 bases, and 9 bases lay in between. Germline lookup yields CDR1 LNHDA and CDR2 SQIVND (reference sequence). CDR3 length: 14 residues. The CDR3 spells CASSIGRRAYEQYF. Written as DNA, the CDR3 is TGTGCCAGTAGTATAGGGCGCAGGGCCTACGAGCAGTACTTC.

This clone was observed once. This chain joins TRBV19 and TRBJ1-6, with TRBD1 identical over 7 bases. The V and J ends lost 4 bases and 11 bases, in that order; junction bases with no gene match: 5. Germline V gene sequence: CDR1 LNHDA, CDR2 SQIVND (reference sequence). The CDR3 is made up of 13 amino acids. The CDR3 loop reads CASSTQGSAPLHF. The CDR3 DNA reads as TGTGCCAGTAGTACACAGGGGTCGGCACCCCTCCACTTT.

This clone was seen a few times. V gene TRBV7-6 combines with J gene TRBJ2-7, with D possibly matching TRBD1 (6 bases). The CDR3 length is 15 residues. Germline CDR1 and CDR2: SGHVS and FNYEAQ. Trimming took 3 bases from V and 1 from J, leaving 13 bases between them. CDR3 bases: TGTGCCAGCAGCTTCTGGTCGGACAGTTCCTACGAGCAGTACTTC. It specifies CASSFWSDSSYEQYF.

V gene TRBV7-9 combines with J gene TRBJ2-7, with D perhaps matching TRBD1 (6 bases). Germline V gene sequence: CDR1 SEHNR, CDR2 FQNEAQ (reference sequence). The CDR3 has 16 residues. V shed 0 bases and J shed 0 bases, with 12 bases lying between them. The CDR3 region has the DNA TGTGCCAGCAGCTTAGCGAAAGGACAGCACTCCTACGAGCAGTACTTC. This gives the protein CASSLAKGQHSYEQYF.

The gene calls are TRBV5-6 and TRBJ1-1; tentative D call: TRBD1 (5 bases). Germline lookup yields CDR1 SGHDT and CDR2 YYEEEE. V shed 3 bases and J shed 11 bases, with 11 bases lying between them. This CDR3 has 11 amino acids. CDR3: CASSSTGTAFF. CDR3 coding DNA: TGTGCCAGCAGCTCCACAGGAACGGCTTTCTTT. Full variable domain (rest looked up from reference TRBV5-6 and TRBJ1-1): DAGVTQSPTHLIKTRGQQVTLRCSPKSGHDTVSWYQQALGQGPQFIFQYYEEEERQRGNFPDRFSGHQFPNYSSELNVNALLLGDSALYLCASSSTGTAFFGQGTRLTVV.

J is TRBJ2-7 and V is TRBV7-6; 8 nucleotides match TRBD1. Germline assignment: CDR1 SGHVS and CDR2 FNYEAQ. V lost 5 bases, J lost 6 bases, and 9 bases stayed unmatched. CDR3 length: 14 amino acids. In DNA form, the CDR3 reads TGTGCCAGCAGCCCCGGACAGGGTGACCCCGAGCAGTACTTC. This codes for CASSPGQGDPEQYF.

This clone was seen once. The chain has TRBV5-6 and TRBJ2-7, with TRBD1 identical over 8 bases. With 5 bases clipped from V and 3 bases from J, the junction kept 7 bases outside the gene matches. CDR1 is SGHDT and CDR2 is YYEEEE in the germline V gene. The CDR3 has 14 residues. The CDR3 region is CASRIQGVFYEQYF. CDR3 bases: TGTGCCAGCAGAATACAGGGGGTTTTCTACGAGCAGTACTTC.

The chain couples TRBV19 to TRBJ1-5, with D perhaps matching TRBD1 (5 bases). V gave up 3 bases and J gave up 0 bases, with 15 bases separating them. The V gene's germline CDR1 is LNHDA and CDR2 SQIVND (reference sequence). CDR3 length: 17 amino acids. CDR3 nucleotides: TGTGCCAGTAGTATCTCTGGCGGGACTTATAGCAATCAGCCCCAGCATTTT. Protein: CASSISGGTYSNQPQHF.

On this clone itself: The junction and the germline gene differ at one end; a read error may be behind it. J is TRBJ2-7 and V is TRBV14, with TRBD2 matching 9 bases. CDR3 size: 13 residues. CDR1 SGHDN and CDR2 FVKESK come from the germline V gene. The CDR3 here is CASSPSGVAGVSF. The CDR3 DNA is TGTGCCAGCAGCCCCTCCGGGGTAGCGGGGGTCTCCTTC.

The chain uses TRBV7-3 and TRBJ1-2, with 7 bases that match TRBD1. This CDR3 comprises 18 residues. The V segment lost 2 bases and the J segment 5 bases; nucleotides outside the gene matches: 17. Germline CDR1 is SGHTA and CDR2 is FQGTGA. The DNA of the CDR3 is TGTGCCAGCAGCTTATCGGGACAGTATCCCTCGCGAGTTTATGGCTACACCTTC. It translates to CASSLSGQYPSRVYGYTF.